This T cell receptor beta chain appears in the sequencing data of a study of T-cell reconstitution after alpha-beta-depleted transplantation in children. Unique molecular identifiers were incorporated when the TCRbeta library was constructed. TCRdb independently ran MiXCR on the PCR reads; one entry per CDR3 protein. Seen here are roughly 350,000 distinct CDR3 sequences, under 20% observed once, and the top ten hold roughly 40%. Germline V CDR1 and CDR2: LGHNA, YSLEER. Losses at the gene ends were 3 bases for V and 0 bases for J; bases not matched to a gene: 13. This CDR3 has 18 amino acids. V gene TRBV4-3 combines with J gene TRBJ1-1, with TRBD1 matching over 7 bases. This receptor was obtained from a male patient between 2 and 10 years old who had a stem cell transplant for acute lymphoblastic leukemia, so the T cells may come from the graft donor. Sequenced here: PBMCs, mostly from graft donor cells, sampled 360 days after TCRalphabeta/CD19-depleted stem cell transplant. This CDR3 reads CASSQAPNRGVVNTEAFF. The CDR3 DNA is TGCGCCAGCAGCCAGGCTCCCAACAGGGGCGTGGTGAACACTGAAGCTTTCTTT.